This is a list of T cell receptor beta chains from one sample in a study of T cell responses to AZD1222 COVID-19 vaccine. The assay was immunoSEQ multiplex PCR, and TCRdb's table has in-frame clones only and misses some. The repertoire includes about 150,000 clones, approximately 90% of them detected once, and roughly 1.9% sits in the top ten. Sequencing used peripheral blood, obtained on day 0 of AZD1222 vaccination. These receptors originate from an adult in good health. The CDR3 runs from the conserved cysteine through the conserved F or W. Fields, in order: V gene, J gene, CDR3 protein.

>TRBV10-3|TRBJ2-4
CAITTRLAGGPPAKNIQYF
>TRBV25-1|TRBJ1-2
CASSVSGESYGYTF
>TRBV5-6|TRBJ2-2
CASSPGLAVKNTGELFF
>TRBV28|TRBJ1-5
CASRLGNQPQHF
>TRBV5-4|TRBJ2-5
CASSLGRGQETQYF
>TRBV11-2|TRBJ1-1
CASSLDIQGWNTEAFF
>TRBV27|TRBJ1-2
CASSLRGANYGYTF
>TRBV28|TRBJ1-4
CASSLTGIREKLFF
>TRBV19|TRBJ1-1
CARCPGTGATVGTEAFF
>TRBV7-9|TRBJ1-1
CASSDPGQQNTEAFF
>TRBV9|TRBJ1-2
CASSPTTGVNYGYTF
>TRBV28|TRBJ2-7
CASSTGQQREQYF
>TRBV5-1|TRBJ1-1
CASSFRENTEAFF
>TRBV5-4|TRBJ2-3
CASSQTTWTDTQYF
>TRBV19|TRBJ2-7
CASSIRLPGYEQYF
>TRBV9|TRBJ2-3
CASSATITDTQYF
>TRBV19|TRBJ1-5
CASSIKRRGGNQPQHF
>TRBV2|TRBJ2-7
CASSEAQGELYEQYF
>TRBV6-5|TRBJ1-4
CASRNLQGAREKLFF
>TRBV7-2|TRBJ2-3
CASSPIAGGIADTQYF
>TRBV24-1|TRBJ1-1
CATSDRDRERSF
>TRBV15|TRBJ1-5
CATSARWGSNQPQHF
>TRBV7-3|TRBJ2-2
CASSPRTGGGGELFF
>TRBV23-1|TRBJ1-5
CASSPGTGNNQPQHF
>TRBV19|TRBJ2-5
CASSIQPQETQYF
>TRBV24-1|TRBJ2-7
CATSGLQGRMYEQYF
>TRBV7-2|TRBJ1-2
CASSLGTADYGYTF
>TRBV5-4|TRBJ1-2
CASSSPDRSYGYTF
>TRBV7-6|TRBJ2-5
CASSPRLSAETQYF
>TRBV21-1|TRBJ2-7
CASRSDRDPLF
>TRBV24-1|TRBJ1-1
CATRQGTEAFF
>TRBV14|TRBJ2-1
CASSQGRSSYNEQFF
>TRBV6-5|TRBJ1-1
CATKLTGRDTEAFF